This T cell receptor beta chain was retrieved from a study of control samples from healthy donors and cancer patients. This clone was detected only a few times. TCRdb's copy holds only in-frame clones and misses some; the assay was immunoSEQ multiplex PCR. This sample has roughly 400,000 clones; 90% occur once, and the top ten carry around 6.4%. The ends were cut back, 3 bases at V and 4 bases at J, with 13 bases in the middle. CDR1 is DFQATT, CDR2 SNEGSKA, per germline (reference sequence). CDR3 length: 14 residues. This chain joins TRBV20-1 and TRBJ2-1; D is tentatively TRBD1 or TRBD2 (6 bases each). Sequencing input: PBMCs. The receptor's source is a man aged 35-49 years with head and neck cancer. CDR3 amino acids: CSASGGPMYNEQFF. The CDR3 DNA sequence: TGCAGTGCTAGTGGGGGGCCCATGTACAATGAGCAGTTCTTC.